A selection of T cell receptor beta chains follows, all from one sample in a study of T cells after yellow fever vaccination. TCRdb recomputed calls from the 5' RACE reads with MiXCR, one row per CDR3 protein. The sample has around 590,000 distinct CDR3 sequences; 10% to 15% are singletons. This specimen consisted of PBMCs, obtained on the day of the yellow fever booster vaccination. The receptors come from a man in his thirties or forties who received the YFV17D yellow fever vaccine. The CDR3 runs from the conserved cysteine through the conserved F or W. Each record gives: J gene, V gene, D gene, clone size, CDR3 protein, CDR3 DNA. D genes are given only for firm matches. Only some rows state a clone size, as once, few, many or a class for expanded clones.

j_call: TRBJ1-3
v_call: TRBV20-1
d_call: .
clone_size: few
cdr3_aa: CSASSTYGSSGNTIYF
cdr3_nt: TGCAGTGCGAGTTCAACTTACGGGTCCTCTGGAAACACCATATATTTT

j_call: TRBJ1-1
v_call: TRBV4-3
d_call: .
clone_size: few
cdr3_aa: CASSQDGDTEAFF
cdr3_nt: TGCGCCAGCAGCCAAGATGGAGACACTGAAGCTTTCTTT

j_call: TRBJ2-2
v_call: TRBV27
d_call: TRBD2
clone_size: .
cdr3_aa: CASSFSGRDTGELFF
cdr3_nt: TGTGCCAGCAGTTTCTCCGGGAGGGACACCGGGGAGCTGTTTTTT

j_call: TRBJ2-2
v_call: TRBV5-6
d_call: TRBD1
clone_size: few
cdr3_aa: CASSFVQGASGELFF
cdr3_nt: TGTGCCAGCAGCTTCGTCCAGGGGGCGTCCGGGGAGCTGTTTTTT

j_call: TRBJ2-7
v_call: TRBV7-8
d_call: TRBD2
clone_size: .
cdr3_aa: CASSVPSGSSYEQYF
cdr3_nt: TGTGCCAGCAGCGTTCCTAGCGGGAGTAGCTACGAGCAGTACTTC

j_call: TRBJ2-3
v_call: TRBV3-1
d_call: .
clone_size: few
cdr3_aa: CASSQDAGRTTDTQYF
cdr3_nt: TGTGCCAGCAGCCAAGATGCGGGACGAACCACAGATACGCAGTATTTT

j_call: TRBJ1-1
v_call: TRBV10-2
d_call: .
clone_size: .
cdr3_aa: CASSVDSLGTEAFF
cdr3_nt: TGCGCCAGCAGCGTGGACAGTCTAGGCACTGAAGCTTTCTTT

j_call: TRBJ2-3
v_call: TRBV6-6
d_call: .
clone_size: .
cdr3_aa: CASSYWGVDTQYF
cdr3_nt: TGTGCCAGCAGTTATTGGGGGGTTGATACGCAGTATTTT

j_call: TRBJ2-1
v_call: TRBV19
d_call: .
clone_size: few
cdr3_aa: CASGRSGMSYNEQFF
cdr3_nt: TGTGCCAGCGGACGGAGCGGAATGAGCTACAATGAGCAGTTCTTC

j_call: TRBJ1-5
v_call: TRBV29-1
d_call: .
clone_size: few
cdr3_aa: CSVLVGQGNQPQHF
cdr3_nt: TGCAGCGTTCTAGTGGGGCAGGGGAATCAGCCCCAGCATTTT

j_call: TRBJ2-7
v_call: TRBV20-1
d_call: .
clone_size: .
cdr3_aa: CSARDRTARIYEQYF
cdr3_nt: TGCAGTGCTAGAGATCGTACAGCCCGAATCTACGAGCAGTACTTC

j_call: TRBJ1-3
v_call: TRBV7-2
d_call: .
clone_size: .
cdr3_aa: CASSLTGAGLLGNTIYF
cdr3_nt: TGTGCCAGCAGCTTAACCGGGGCAGGGCTTCTAGGAAACACCATATATTTT

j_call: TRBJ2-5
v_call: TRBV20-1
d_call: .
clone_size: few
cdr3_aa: CSARFLGLKTQYF
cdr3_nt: TGCAGTGCTAGGTTCTTGGGTCTTAAGACCCAGTACTTC

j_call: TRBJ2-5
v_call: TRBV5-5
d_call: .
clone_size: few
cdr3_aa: CASSFTGVQETQYF
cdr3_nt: TGTGCCAGCAGCTTTACAGGCGTCCAAGAGACCCAGTACTTC

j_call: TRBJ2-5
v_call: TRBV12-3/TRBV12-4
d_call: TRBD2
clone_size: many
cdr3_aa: CASRGLAGGETQYF
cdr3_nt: TGTGCCAGCAGGGGACTAGCGGGAGGAGAGACCCAGTACTTC

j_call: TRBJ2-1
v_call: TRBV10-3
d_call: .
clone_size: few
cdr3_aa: CAISESSPYNEQFF
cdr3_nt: TGTGCCATCAGTGAGTCCTCCCCGTACAATGAGCAGTTCTTC